Described below is a single T cell receptor beta chain sequence and its context. Its target is unknown. It was with 60 Vbeta and 13 Jbeta primers that the PCR ran. Libraries were prepared by immunoSEQ multiplex PCR; TCRdb keeps only in-frame clonotypes and omits some of them. Here the sample spans 200,000 to 250,000 clones, approximately 80% being singletons. The sample originates from a study of cytomegalovirus exposure and HLA in healthy donors. Unmatched junction bases numbered 7, after V lost 6 bases and J lost 7 bases. The germline V gene has CDR1 SNHLY and CDR2 FYNNEI. This CDR3 has 14 amino acids. Study results and caveats: Only CMV serostatus was available as immune exposure information. Common viral pathogens seemed to be connected with several of the most significant clusters, according to a later analysis. An analysis that came later showed most CMV-associated TCR beta chains appearing HLA-restricted.

This cohort consisted of healthy bone marrow donors. V usage is TRBV2 and J usage is TRBJ1-1; 11 nucleotides line up with TRBD1. The origin of this receptor is a woman between 45 and 60 years old in good health and CMV-seropositive. Sequencing used PBMCs. Here the CDR3 DNA reads TGTGCCAGCAGGCCCGGGACAGGGGGTCTTGAAGCTTTCTTT. This translates into CASRPGTGGLEAFF.